This TCR beta chain was captured by sequencing in a study of early T cells in non-severe SARS-CoV-2 infection. As for the study in general: RNA in bulk from unsorted whole blood was sequenced, and chains were unpaired.

Unique molecular identifiers were attached to individual cDNA molecules. TCRdb re-called the 5' RACE reads through MiXCR, storing one row per CDR3 protein. The data hold approximately 29,000 distinct CDR3 sequences, with roughly 7.2% observed a single time. V gave up 1 base and J gave up 6 bases, with 9 bases separating them. The CDR3 is 14 amino acids. Looked up from germline, CDR1 is SGHAT and CDR2 is FQNNGV. This clonotype was observed a few times. Antigen unknown. Overall study findings and caveats: The matching step, a VDJdb search, favored anti-spike CD8 responses and missed private and CD4 specificities.

The sequenced sample consisted of whole blood. V is TRBV11-2 and J is TRBJ2-2; D is undetermined. The TCR comes from an adult who was a healthcare worker with PCR-confirmed SARS-CoV-2 infection or an uninfected control (not recorded which). The CDR3 coding sequence is TGTGCCAGCAGCTTAGTCTCTGGTCCCGGGGAGCTGTTTTTT. Protein product: CASSLVSGPGELFF.